This T cell receptor beta chain was found in a study of T cell responses to AZD1222 COVID-19 vaccine. The trim removed 0 bases at V and 5 bases at J, leaving 14 bases unmatched. The germline CDR1 and CDR2 sequences are LGHNA and YSLEER. This CDR3 has 19 amino acids. With regard to this clone: Its cognate antigen is unknown.

TCRdb keeps only in-frame clones here, not all; method: immunoSEQ multiplex PCR. This sample has some 170,000 clones; 75% to 90% occur once, and the top ten carry roughly 4%. Findings and limits, study-wide: With two AZD1222 doses given, Spike-specific TCR breadth and depth both rose. Researchers took repertoire samples only after the peak T cell response had come. Only a handful of AZD1222 recipients, six or seven in all, had baseline seropositivity.

Sequenced material: peripheral blood, taken 28 days after the second dose of the MenACWY control vaccine. This sequence was found in an adult who received the MenACWY meningococcal vaccine as a control. This rearrangement joins TRBV4-3 to TRBJ2-7, with 12 bases matching TRBD2. CDR3 DNA: TGCGCCAGCAGCCAAGAGCGACTAGCGGGAGTTTCATCGTCCCACGAGCAGTACTTC. Translation gives CASSQERLAGVSSSHEQYF.